The entry below describes one T cell receptor beta chain. The data were produced by immunoSEQ multiplex PCR, yet TCRdb's version contains in-frame clones alone and is incomplete. The table records about 86,000 clones, around four fifths of them present only once. The germline V gene has CDR1 MDHEN and CDR2 SYDVKM. Trimming removed 3 bases from V and 4 bases from J, with 12 bases in between. This CDR3 has 15 amino acids. These data originate in a study of T cell responses to AZD1222 COVID-19 vaccine. The sample was peripheral blood, taken on day 0 of AZD1222 vaccination. J is TRBJ1-4 and V is TRBV28, with unresolved D. The receptor's source is an adult in good health. CDR3: CASSFGQAINEKLFF. In nucleotides, the CDR3 is TGTGCCAGCAGTTTTGGGCAGGCGATTAATGAAAAACTGTTTTTT.